This T cell receptor (beta chain) was found in a study of blood T cell repertoires in COVID-19. Overall study: From the United States, Italy and Spain came samples of acute and convalescent COVID-19. Sources were T cells, B-cell-depleted T cells, or PBMCs; the material itself was cDNA or gDNA.

In the original processing: Nucleated cell counts were estimated from reference gene primer amplification. Generated by immunoSEQ multiplex PCR, the TCRdb table keeps only in-frame clones and is missing some. Clonal size and the V and J genes are those of that table, whereas D and trimming came from the DNA. This table has 250,000 to 400,000 clones, roughly 88% appearing once. Seattle-derived patients entered the study during active infection and were followed longitudinally. Trimming took 4 bases from V and 7 from J; bases not matched to a gene: 6. The CDR3 loop spans 14 amino acids. The V gene's germline CDR1 is SEHNR and CDR2 FQNEAQ (reference sequence).

The chain joins TRBV7-9 to TRBJ2-3, with 9 positions matching TRBD2. The TCR comes from a woman aged 25 to 39 with COVID-19, enrolled during active disease. The sequenced sample consisted of peripheral blood. The CDR3: CASSSETSGYTQYF. CDR3 sequence (DNA): TGTGCCAGCAGCTCCGAGACTAGCGGTTATACGCAGTATTTT.